The 32 T cell receptor beta chains in this list originate from one sample, sequenced in a study of shared clonotypes between healthy human individuals. Using immunoSEQ multiplex PCR, the repertoire was profiled, and TCRdb retains in-frame clones only, with some absent. In the table there are 500,000 to 650,000 clones, around 78% of which are singletons. The material sequenced was PBMCs. The source of these receptors is a woman in her thirties or forties in good health. Some clones in this sample may be carry-over from other donors' samples.

V gene TRBV27 combines with J gene TRBJ1-1; D gene uncertain. The length of the CDR3 is 13 residues. Trimming took off 6 bases at V and 6 bases at J, with 14 bases between the two ends. CDR1 is MNHEY and CDR2 is SMNVEV in the germline V gene (reference sequence). The CDR3 sequence is CASSVRLDAEAFF. The CDR3 region has the DNA TGTGCCAGCAGCGTCAGGCTTGATGCTGAAGCTTTCTTT.

This clone was recorded at least ten times. The gene calls are TRBV29-1 and TRBJ2-2; D call uncertain. The CDR3 sequence is 11 residues long. Looked up from germline, CDR1 is SQVTM and CDR2 is ANQGSEA. Between the trimmed V and J ends, which lost 7 bases and 3 bases, there was a span of 6 bases. CDR3 nucleotides: TGCAGCGCCCGGGACACCGGGGAGCTGTTTTTT. Amino acid sequence: CSARDTGELFF.

This clone came up once. The chain employs TRBV15 and TRBJ1-2; D may be TRBD1 (5 bases). V shed 1 base and J shed 5 bases, with 8 bases lying between them. Germline V lookup: CDR1 LNHNV, CDR2 YYDKDF (reference sequence). The length of the CDR3 is 13 residues. CDR3 bases: TGTGCCACCAGCAGAGGGACACAGTATGGCTACACCTTC. Residues: CATSRGTQYGYTF. The full variable domain, with the rest looked up from reference TRBV15 and TRBJ1-2, is DAMVIQNPRYQVTQFGKPVTLSCSQTLNHNVMYWYQQKSSQAPKLLFHYYDKDFNNEADTPDNFQSRRPNTSFCFLDIRSPGLGDTAMYLCATSRGTQYGYTFGSGTRLTVV.

V and J are TRBV18 and TRBJ2-6; D may correspond to TRBD1 or TRBD2 (5 bases each). From germline, CDR1 is KGHSH and CDR2 LQKENI. The V end was cut by 4 bases, the J end by 0 bases, with 10 bases between. CDR3 length: 16 amino acids. CDR3 sequence reads: CASSRDGVSGANVLTF. In DNA, the CDR3 is TGTGCCAGCTCACGGGACGGCGTCTCTGGGGCCAACGTCCTGACTTTC.

The CDR3 is CASSQHRAVGNEQFF. DNA for the CDR3: TGCGCCAGCAGCCAACACCGGGCCGTTGGGAATGAGCAGTTCTTC. The chain joins TRBV4-3 to TRBJ2-1; D is undetermined. This CDR3 is 15 amino acids long. In germline, CDR1 is LGHNA, CDR2 YSLEER. V lost 2 bases to trimming and J lost 7 bases, with 15 bases between them.

Written as DNA, the CDR3 is TGTGCCAGCAGAGATAGCGGTACTAGGGATGAGCAGTTCTTC. Its translation: CASRDSGTRDEQFF. The chain combines TRBV6-5 with TRBJ2-1; D may be TRBD2 (6 bases). This CDR3 has 14 amino acids. CDR1 and CDR2 (germline): MNHEY, SVGAGI. The V end was cut by 6 bases, the J end by 8 bases, with 17 bases between.

The J gene is TRBJ1-2, the V gene TRBV14; possibly TRBD1 for D (5 bases). The CDR3 is made up of 13 amino acids. Germline lookup yields CDR1 SGHDN and CDR2 FVKESK. The V gene lost 6 bases and the J gene lost 8 bases, with 16 bases spanning the gap. The chain's CDR3 is CASSRGITEGYTF. The CDR3 DNA reads as TGTGCCAGCAGTCGGGGCATCACCGAAGGCTACACCTTC. Full variable domain (remainder filled in from reference TRBV14 and TRBJ1-2): EAGVTQFPSHSVIEKGQTVTLRCDPISGHDNLYWYRRVMGKEIKFLLHFVKESKQDESGMPNNRFLAERTGGTYSTLKVQPAELEDSGVYFCASSRGITEGYTFGSGTRLTVV.

The chain joins TRBV6-5 to TRBJ2-3; D possibly corresponds to TRBD2 (6 bases). V lost 8 bases, J lost 2 bases, and 14 bases lay in between. Germline lookup yields CDR1 MNHEY and CDR2 SVGAGI. The CDR3 extends over 14 amino acids. This CDR3 reads CASGRGSYTDTQYF. The CDR3 DNA reads as TGTGCCAGCGGCCGGGGGTCCTACACAGATACGCAGTATTTT.

The V gene is TRBV9, the J gene TRBJ1-1; no clear D. Germline CDR1 and CDR2: SGDLS and YYNGEE. The V gene lost 0 bases and the J gene lost 5 bases, with 11 bases spanning the gap. The CDR3 extends over 14 amino acids. The CDR3 loop reads CASSVATEGTEAFF. The CDR3, as DNA: TGTGCCAGCAGCGTAGCTACGGAGGGAACTGAAGCTTTCTTT.

J is TRBJ1-1 and V is TRBV15; D call uncertain. This CDR3 has 13 residues. Per germline, CDR1 LNHNV and CDR2 YYDKDF (reference sequence). Trimming cost V 1 base and J 6 bases, with 9 bases left between them. Written as DNA, the CDR3 is TGTGCCACCAGCAGAGGTAGGGAACCTGAAGCTTTCTTT. Translated, it gives CATSRGREPEAFF.

This clone was observed many times. The rearrangement links TRBV27 to TRBJ2-1; D is perhaps TRBD2 (6 bases). The germline V gene encodes CDR1 MNHEY and CDR2 SMNVEV (reference sequence). The V end was cut by 3 bases, the J end by 9 bases, with 21 bases between. This CDR3 spans 16 amino acids. In DNA, the CDR3 is TGTGCCAGCAGTTTCCTGGGGGGACCCAGCGACGGTGAGCAGTTCTTC. Its translation: CASSFLGGPSDGEQFF.

The chain recombines TRBV7-4 with TRBJ1-4, with no clear D. Germline V CDR1 and CDR2: SGHVT, SQSDAQ. Trimming removed 1 base at V and 4 bases at J, with 22 bases between. CDR3 size: 19 residues. The CDR3 protein is CASSLERGGPVLGNEKLFF. Here the CDR3 DNA reads TGTGCCAGCAGCTTAGAGAGAGGCGGTCCTGTACTAGGTAATGAAAAACTGTTTTTT.

The rearrangement joins TRBV28 to TRBJ1-2, with D perhaps TRBD1 (6 bases). This CDR3 has 13 residues. Germline assignment: CDR1 MDHEN and CDR2 SYDVKM. With 2 bases removed from V and 7 bases from J, the gap between germline ends came to 11 bases. The CDR3 coding sequence is TGTGCCAGCAGTTTAATGGGGGCAGGTGGCTACACCTTC. Translation: CASSLMGAGGYTF.

This chain connects TRBV28 to TRBJ1-2; D is undetermined. CDR1 MDHEN and CDR2 SYDVKM come from the germline V gene. Trimming removed 1 base from V and 7 bases from J, with 1 base in between. The CDR3 covers 10 residues. CDR3 in amino acids: CASSLFGYTF. The CDR3 DNA follows: TGTGCCAGCAGTTTATTTGGCTACACCTTC.

This clone was seen a single time. This sample also contains other DNA sequences that code for the same CDR3. The chain carries TRBV28 and TRBJ1-2, with D maybe TRBD1 (5 bases). CDR3 length: 12 residues. V was shortened by 1 base and J by 7 bases, with 7 bases between the two germline ends. From germline, CDR1 is MDHEN and CDR2 SYDVKM. In DNA form, the CDR3 reads TGTGCCAGCAGTTTATCCAGGGCTGGCTACACCTTC. It codes for CASSLSRAGYTF.

The V call is TRBV11-3, the J call TRBJ2-7; D may be TRBD2 (7 bases). Trimming left V 5 bases short and J 2 bases short, with 10 bases between. The CDR3 is made up of 13 amino acids. The germline V gene has CDR1 SGHNT and CDR2 YENEEA. CDR3 nucleotide sequence: TGTGCCAGCAGCCGAGGGGGGGCCTACGAGCAGTACTTC. Protein sequence: CASSRGGAYEQYF. Complete variable domain (other parts from reference TRBV11-3 and TRBJ2-7): EAGVVQSPRYKIIEKKQPVAFWCNPISGHNTLYWYLQNLGQGPELLIRYENEEAVDDSQLPKDRFSAERLKGVDSTLKIQPAELGDSAVYLCASSRGGAYEQYFGPGTRLTVT.

The chain carries TRBV6-1 and TRBJ2-1; D gene uncertain. The CDR3 contains 15 residues. Germline V CDR1 and CDR2: MNHNS, SASEGT. Trimming took off 1 base at V and 1 base at J, with 8 bases between the two ends. The CDR3 is CASSEGVGSYNEQFF. The CDR3 DNA sequence: TGTGCCAGCAGTGAAGGGGTTGGGTCCTACAATGAGCAGTTCTTC.

This clone was seen only once. A much larger clone differs by one base, so this may be a read error. This sequence joins TRBV30 and TRBJ2-7; the match to TRBD1 covers 7 bases. With 1 base clipped from V and 2 bases from J, the junction kept 5 bases outside the gene matches. CDR3 size: 14 residues. CDR1 is GTSNPN, CDR2 SVGIG, per germline (reference sequence). This CDR3 reads CAWSGQGPTYEQYF. CDR3 in DNA: TGTGCCTGGAGTGGACAGGGCCCTACCTACGAGCAGTACTTC. Using reference TRBV30 and TRBJ2-7 for the parts outside the CDR3, the full variable domain is SQTIHQWPATLVQPVGSPLSLECTVEGTSNPNLYWYRQAAGRGLQLLFYSVGIGQISSEVPQNLSASRPQDRQFILSSKKLLLSDSGFYLCAWSGQGPTYEQYFGPGTRLTVT.

In regard to this clone: A much more abundant neighbour one base away suggests this may be a read error. The same CDR3 can be traced to other DNA sequences in this sample. The rearrangement joins TRBV29-1 to TRBJ2-3, with 8 bases that match TRBD2. The CDR3 is made up of 13 amino acids. CDR1 and CDR2 (germline): SQVTM, ANQGSEA. The trim removed 3 bases at V and 1 base at J, leaving 0 bases unmatched. The CDR3 is CSVETSGTDTQYF. DNA of the CDR3: TGCAGCGTTGAGACTAGCGGCACAGATACGCAGTATTTT.

This chain links TRBV18 with TRBJ1-5, with D maybe TRBD1 (5 bases). Trimming removed 2 bases from V and 5 bases from J, with 19 bases in between. Per the germline V gene, CDR1 is KGHSH and CDR2 is LQKENI. This CDR3 has 17 amino acids. Here the CDR3 reads CASSPGISGKIDQPQHF. CDR3 sequence (DNA): TGTGCCAGCTCACCAGGGATTTCAGGGAAGATAGATCAGCCCCAGCATTTT. The full variable domain, with the rest looked up from reference TRBV18 and TRBJ1-5, is NAGVMQNPRHLVRRRGQEARLRCSPMKGHSHVYWYRQLPEEGLKFMVYLQKENIIDESGMPKERFSAEFPKEGPSILRIQQVVRGDSAAYFCASSPGISGKIDQPQHFGDGTRLSIL.

V gene TRBV5-1 combines with J gene TRBJ2-5; the match to TRBD2 covers 9 bases. Germline CDR1 is SGHRS and CDR2 is YFSETQ. The CDR3 is made up of 13 amino acids. V dropped 2 bases and J dropped 5; count of bases not matched to a gene: 1. In DNA form, the CDR3 reads TGCGCCAGCAGCTTCGGACTAGCGGAGACCCAGTACTTC. Translating it yields CASSFGLAETQYF.

This clone showed up just a few times. The chain has TRBV9 and TRBJ2-2, with 9 bases matching TRBD2. Per the germline V gene, CDR1 is SGDLS and CDR2 is YYNGEE. The CDR3 is 15 residues long. V trimming: 4 bases; J trimming: 0 bases; junction bases outside the gene matches: 1. CDR3 bases: TGTGCCAGCAGCCTAGCGGGATCGAACACCGGGGAGCTGTTTTTT. Translation: CASSLAGSNTGELFF.

The chain has TRBV29-1 and TRBJ2-1, with 16 bases that match TRBD2. The CDR3 totals 18 residues. J gave up 6 bases and V 6 bases, and 14 bases lay outside the gene matches. Per germline, CDR1 SQVTM and CDR2 ANQGSEA. This chain's CDR3 is CSVLRGGLAGGPGNEQFF. In DNA form, the CDR3 reads TGCAGCGTCCTAAGGGGGGGACTAGCGGGAGGGCCGGGCAATGAGCAGTTCTTC.

As regards this clone: A read error may be the cause here, since a much bigger clone is one base away. Other DNA sequences of this sample code for an identical CDR3. The J gene is TRBJ2-7, the V gene TRBV6-6; D unresolved. V was cut by 0 bases and J by 4 bases, with 10 bases left in between. This CDR3 region has 14 residues. CDR1 is MNHNY and CDR2 is SVGAGI in the germline V gene (reference sequence). CDR3 coding DNA: TGTGCCAGCAGTTACTCGCCAACATCTTACGAGCAGTACTTC. Protein product: CASSYSPTSYEQYF.

V usage is TRBV9 and J usage is TRBJ2-1; D is perhaps TRBD1 or TRBD2 (5 bases each). From germline, CDR1 is SGDLS and CDR2 YYNGEE. CDR3 length: 15 amino acids. V was shortened by 4 bases and J by 2 bases, with 13 bases between the two germline ends. The CDR3 DNA follows: TGTGCCAGCAGCTCTGGGGGTTTAACCTACAATGAGCAGTTCTTC. This sequence encodes CASSSGGLTYNEQFF. Variable domain in full (rest from reference TRBV9 and TRBJ2-1): DSGVTQTPKHLITATGQRVTLRCSPRSGDLSVYWYQQSLDQGLQFLIQYYNGEERAKGNILERFSAQQFPDLHSELNLSSLELGDSALYFCASSSGGLTYNEQFFGPGTRLTVL.

In its sample, this clone was seen once. The rearrangement links TRBV11-2 to TRBJ1-2, with a possible D match to TRBD1 (5 bases). The V end lost 5 bases, the J end lost 8 bases, and 18 bases lay between the germline ends. CDR1 SGHAT and CDR2 FQNNGV come from the germline V gene. The CDR3 length is 14 residues. CDR3 sequence: CASSPLQGTRGYTF. The CDR3 coding sequence is TGTGCCAGCAGCCCCCTTCAAGGGACGCGAGGCTACACCTTC.

The chain employs TRBV6-5 and TRBJ1-1; 9 bases map to TRBD1. V was clipped by 8 bases and J by 2 bases; unmatched bases: 6. Germline V lookup: CDR1 MNHEY, CDR2 SVGAGI. The CDR3 sequence is 14 residues long. DNA for the CDR3: TGTGCCAGCGGGACAGGGTTGGGAAACACTGAAGCTTTCTTT. Amino acids: CASGTGLGNTEAFF.

The rearrangement uses TRBV18 and TRBJ1-5; 8 bases are a match to TRBD1. V lost 1 base, J lost 6 bases, and 5 bases stayed unmatched. The CDR3 consists of 15 residues. Germline values: CDR1 KGHSH, CDR2 LQKENI. DNA of the CDR3: TGTGCCAGCTCACCACAAGGACAGGGCAGTCAGCCCCAGCATTTT. It yields the protein CASSPQGQGSQPQHF.

This chain joins TRBV27 and TRBJ2-3; a possible D gene is TRBD2 (5 bases). The germline V gene encodes CDR1 MNHEY and CDR2 SMNVEV (reference sequence). This CDR3 comprises 14 residues. V lost 6 bases, J lost 7 bases, and 17 bases lay in between. The CDR3 DNA sequence: TGTGCCAGCAGCCCACTAGGCCCCGGTTATACGCAGTATTTT. Residues: CASSPLGPGYTQYF.

This chain connects TRBV2 to TRBJ1-1; D is unclear. CDR1 and CDR2 (germline): SNHLY, FYNNEI. V was trimmed by 7 bases and J by 1 base, leaving 13 bases between them. CDR3 length: 14 residues. CDR3 nucleotide sequence: TGTGCCAGCACTTTAGCGGATTGGAACACTGAAGCTTTCTTT. This codes for CASTLADWNTEAFF.

In this sample, this clone turned up once. The chain couples TRBV19 to TRBJ2-5, with TRBD2 as a possible D gene (6 bases). V dropped 10 bases and J dropped 5 bases, with 11 bases sitting between them. The CDR3 extends over 11 amino acids. Germline V gene sequence: CDR1 LNHDA, CDR2 SQIVND (reference sequence). The CDR3 loop reads CATQEGETQYF. CDR3 in DNA: TGTGCCACCCAGGAGGGTGAGACCCAGTACTTC.

The chain employs TRBV10-3 and TRBJ2-5, with D possibly matching TRBD2 (5 bases). CDR3 length equals 14 residues. V lost 3 bases and J 2 bases, leaving 10 bases between the germline ends. Germline V gene sequence: CDR1 ENHRY, CDR2 SYGVKD. CDR3 sequence (DNA): TGTGCCATCAGTGACTCGGGGATTCAAGAGACCCAGTACTTC. It yields the protein CAISDSGIQETQYF.